This TCR beta chain was observed in a study of control samples from healthy donors and cancer patients (dated by TCRdb to the early 2020s). As for this clone: What antigen it recognizes has not been identified. No base quality information exists; no much larger clone differs at one position.

The receptor library was made with the immunoSEQ multiplex PCR assay. This is the immuneACCESS table as TCRdb keeps it, with only in-frame sequences that have V and J called. A part of the clones is gone; compared with another copy, unresolved V genes explain less than half, and the rest is unexplained. The sample has 200,000 to 250,000 clones on record, around 94% of them singletons. The top ten clones comprise approximately 1.6% of the sample. V gives up 7 bases and J gives up 6 bases, and the segment between their germline ends measures 21 bases. The germline V gene gives CDR1 as MDHEN and CDR2 as SYDVKM. From cysteine to phenylalanine, the CDR3 is 16 amino acids long. Only the CDR3 DNA stays, 48 bases, in frame from base 1.

The sequence was obtained from a man aged 45 to 65 in good health. The sequence joins TRBV28 to TRBJ1-4; the D gene is possibly TRBD1, with 5 bases matching. Sequencing was performed on blood. The CDR3 reads as follows: CASKWERRGVDEKLFF. The nucleotides read TGTGCCAGCAAATGGGAACGGAGGGGAGTGGATGAAAAACTGTTTTTT.